This T cell receptor (beta chain) was recovered during a study of T cells in Graves' hyperthyroidism and ophthalmopathy. Study-level background: Blood from the periphery was taken at initial diagnosis, before any treatment.

Study results and caveats: Among thyroid clonotypes expanded above 0.001, most also appeared in blood.

The CDR3 has 12 residues. V was shortened by 3 bases and J by 5 bases, with 8 bases between the two germline ends. Looked up from germline, CDR1 is LGHDT and CDR2 is YNNKEL (reference sequence). In its sample, this clonotype was seen a few times. Its antigen is currently unknown. Exclusion followed for patients with uncontrolled infection, other autoimmune disease, pregnancy or lactation. Template material for amplifying TCR beta CDR3 regions consisted of RNA transcripts. TCR CDR3 underwent first-round RT-PCR with the HTBI primer set. TCRdb redid the calling of the multiplex PCR reads with MiXCR, one entry per CDR3 protein. The sample consists of over 200,000 distinct CDR3 sequences, over 15% of them appearing once.

This TCR was recovered from a man between 45 and 60 years old with Graves' hyperthyroidism. The chain employs TRBV3-1 and TRBJ2-7; a possible D gene is TRBD2 (5 bases). Specimen: blood. The CDR3: CASSHGGNEQYF. CDR3 in DNA: TGTGCCAGCAGCCACGGAGGTAACGAGCAGTACTTC.